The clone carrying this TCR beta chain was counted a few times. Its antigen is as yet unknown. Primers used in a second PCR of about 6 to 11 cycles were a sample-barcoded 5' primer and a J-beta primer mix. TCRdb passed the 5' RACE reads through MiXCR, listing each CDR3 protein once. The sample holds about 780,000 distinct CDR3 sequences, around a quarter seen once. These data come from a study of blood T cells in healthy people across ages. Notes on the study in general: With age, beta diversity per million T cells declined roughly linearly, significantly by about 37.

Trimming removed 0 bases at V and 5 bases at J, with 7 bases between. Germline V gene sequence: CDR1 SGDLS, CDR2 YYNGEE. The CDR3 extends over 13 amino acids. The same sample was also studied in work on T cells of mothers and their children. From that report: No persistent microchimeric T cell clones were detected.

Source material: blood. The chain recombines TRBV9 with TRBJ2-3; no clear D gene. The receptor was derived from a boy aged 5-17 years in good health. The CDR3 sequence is CASSVGVGDTQYF. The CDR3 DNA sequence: TGTGCCAGCAGCGTAGGAGTCGGAGATACGCAGTATTTT.